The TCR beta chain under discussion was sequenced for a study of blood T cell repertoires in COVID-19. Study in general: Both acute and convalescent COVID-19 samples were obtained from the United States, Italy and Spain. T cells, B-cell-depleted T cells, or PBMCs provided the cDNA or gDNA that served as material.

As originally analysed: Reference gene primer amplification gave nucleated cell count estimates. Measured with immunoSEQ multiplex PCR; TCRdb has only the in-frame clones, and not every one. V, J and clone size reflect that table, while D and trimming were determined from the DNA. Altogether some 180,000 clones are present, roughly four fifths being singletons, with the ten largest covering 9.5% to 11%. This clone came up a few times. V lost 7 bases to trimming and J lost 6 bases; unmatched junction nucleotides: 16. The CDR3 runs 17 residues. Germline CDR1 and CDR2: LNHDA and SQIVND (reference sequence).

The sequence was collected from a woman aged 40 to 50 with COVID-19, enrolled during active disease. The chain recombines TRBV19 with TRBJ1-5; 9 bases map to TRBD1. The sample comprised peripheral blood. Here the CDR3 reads CASTSSPPGTGSQPQHF. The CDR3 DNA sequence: TGTGCCAGTACCTCCTCCCCACCGGGGACAGGGTCTCAGCCCCAGCATTTT.